The clone carrying this T cell receptor (beta chain) was detected ten times or more. Its antigen is undetermined. This entry belongs to a study of T-cell memory formation after mild COVID-19. Study-wide results and caveats: Some responding clones appeared in pre-infection memory, suggesting cross-reactive memory joined.

Trimming took 4 bases from V and 12 from J, leaving 13 bases between them. Germline CDR1 and CDR2: SGHTA and FQGNSA. CDR3 length: 12 residues. Each CDR3 protein is one row after TCRdb ran MiXCR on the 5' RACE reads. The sample carries under 600,000 distinct CDR3 sequences, about 22% recorded once. Sequenced sample: PBMCs or a T cell subset sorted from them (not recorded which). The clonotype comes from an adult woman who had mild COVID-19 (a few samples of this study predate the infection). Cell type and time point are not known. This chain joins TRBV7-2 and TRBJ2-1; D unresolved. The CDR3 sequence: CASSYSIAVQFF. The CDR3 coding sequence is TGTGCCAGCAGCTATTCTATCGCCGTGCAGTTCTTC. The full variable domain, completed using reference TRBV7-2 and TRBJ2-1, is GAGVSQSPSNKVTEKGKDVELRCDPISGHTALYWYRQSLGQGLEFLIYFQGNSAPDKSGLPSDRFSAERTGGSVSTLTIQRTQQEDSAVYLCASSYSIAVQFFGPGTRLTVL.